This entry is about one TCR beta chain. The antigen remains undetermined. The PCR contained 60 Vbeta and 13 Jbeta primers. The assay was immunoSEQ multiplex PCR, and TCRdb's table has in-frame clones only and misses some. This sample has under 90,000 clones, with roughly two thirds found just once. This sample stems from a study of cytomegalovirus exposure and HLA in healthy donors. Findings and limits, study-wide: A later analysis revealed that TCR association rates differed between HLA loci, peaking at DRB1 and bottoming out at HLA-C.

Trimming cost V 1 base and J 0 bases; bases outside gene matches: 2. The CDR3 runs 15 residues. Germline lookup yields CDR1 KGHSH and CDR2 LQKENI. The receptor was derived from a man between 40 and 49 years old in good health and CMV-seropositive. The sequencing sample was made of PBMCs. This chain connects TRBV18 to TRBJ1-2, with 7 bases matching TRBD1. The CDR3 nucleotides are TGTGCCAGCTCACCACGGGACAGCGCTAACTATGGCTACACCTTC. Its translation is CASSPRDSANYGYTF.